This T cell receptor beta chain was captured by sequencing in a study of spatial heterogeneity in lung cancer. Whole-study findings and limits: Higher tumor mutation counts went along with higher counts of expanded intratumoral alpha and beta TCRs.

The CDR3 covers 16 residues. The trim removed 3 bases at V and 4 bases at J, leaving 8 bases unmatched. Germline V gives CDR1 ENHRY, CDR2 SYGVKD. By its share, this clonotype is medium-sized. Its target is unknown. TCRdb re-called the 5' RACE reads with MiXCR, one entry per CDR3 protein. This sample has approximately 2,000 distinct CDR3 sequences, with under 10% found just once. Time point: sample taken at primary tumor resection. The sequence came from a male donor with early-stage non-small cell lung cancer. Sequenced here: lung tumor tissue, sampled at surgery. The chain joins TRBV10-3 to TRBJ2-3, with TRBD2 identical over 9 bases. For the CDR3, the DNA is TGTGCCATCAGTGAAGGGGGTAGCGGGGGTGCAGATACGCAGTATTTT. Translating it yields CAISEGGSGGADTQYF.